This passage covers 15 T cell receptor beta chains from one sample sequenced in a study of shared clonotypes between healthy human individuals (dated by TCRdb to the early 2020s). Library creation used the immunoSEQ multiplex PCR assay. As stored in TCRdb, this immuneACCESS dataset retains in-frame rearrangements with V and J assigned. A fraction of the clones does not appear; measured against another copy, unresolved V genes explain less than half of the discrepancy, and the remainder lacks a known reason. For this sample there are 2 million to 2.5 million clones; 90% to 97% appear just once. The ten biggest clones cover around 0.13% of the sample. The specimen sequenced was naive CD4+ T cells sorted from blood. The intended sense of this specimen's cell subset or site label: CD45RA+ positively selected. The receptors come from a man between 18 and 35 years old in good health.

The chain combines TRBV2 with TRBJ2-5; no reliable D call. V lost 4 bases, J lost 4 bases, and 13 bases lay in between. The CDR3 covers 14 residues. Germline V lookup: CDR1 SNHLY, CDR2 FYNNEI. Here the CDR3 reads CASSGGSTGETQYF. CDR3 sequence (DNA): TGTGCCAGCAGTGGGGGATCCACGGGAGAGACCCAGTACTTC.

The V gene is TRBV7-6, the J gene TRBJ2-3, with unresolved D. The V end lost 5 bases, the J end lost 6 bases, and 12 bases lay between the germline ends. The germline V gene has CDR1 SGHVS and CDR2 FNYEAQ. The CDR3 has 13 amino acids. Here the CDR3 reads CASSPRPGDTQYF. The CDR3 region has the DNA TGTGCCAGCAGCCCACGGCCCGGCGATACGCAGTATTTT.

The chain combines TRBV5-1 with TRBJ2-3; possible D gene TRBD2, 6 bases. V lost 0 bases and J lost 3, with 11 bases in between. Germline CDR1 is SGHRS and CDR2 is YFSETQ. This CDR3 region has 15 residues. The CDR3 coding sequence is TGCGCCAGCAGCTTGGGGGACTTGGAAACAGATACGCAGTATTTT. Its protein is CASSLGDLETDTQYF. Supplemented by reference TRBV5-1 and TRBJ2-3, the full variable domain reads KAGVTQTPRYLIKTRGQQVTLSCSPISGHRSVSWYQQTPGQGLQFLFEYFSETQRNKGNFPGRFSGRQFSNSRSEMNVSTLELGDSALYLCASSLGDLETDTQYFGPGTRLTVL.

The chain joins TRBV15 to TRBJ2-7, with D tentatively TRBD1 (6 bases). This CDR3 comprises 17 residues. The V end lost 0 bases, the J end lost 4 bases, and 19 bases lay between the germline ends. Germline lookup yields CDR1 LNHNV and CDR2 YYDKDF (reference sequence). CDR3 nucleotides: TGTGCCACCAGCAGAGATAGCCCCGCCGGGACAAATTACGAGCAGTACTTC. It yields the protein CATSRDSPAGTNYEQYF. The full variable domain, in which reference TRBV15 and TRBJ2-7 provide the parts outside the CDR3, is DAMVIQNPRYQVTQFGKPVTLSCSQTLNHNVMYWYQQKSSQAPKLLFHYYDKDFNNEADTPDNFQSRRPNTSFCFLDIRSPGLGDTAMYLCATSRDSPAGTNYEQYFGPGTRLTVT.

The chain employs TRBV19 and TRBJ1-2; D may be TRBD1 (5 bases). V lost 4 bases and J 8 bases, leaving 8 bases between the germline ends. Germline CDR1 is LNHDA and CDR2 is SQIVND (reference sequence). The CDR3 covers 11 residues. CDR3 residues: CASSTGQGYTF. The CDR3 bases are TGTGCCAGTAGTACCGGACAAGGCTACACCTTC.

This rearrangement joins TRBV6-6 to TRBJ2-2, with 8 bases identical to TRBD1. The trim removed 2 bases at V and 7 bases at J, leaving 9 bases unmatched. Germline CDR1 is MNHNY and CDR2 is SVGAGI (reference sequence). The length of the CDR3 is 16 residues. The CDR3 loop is CASSYVTGQAHGELFF. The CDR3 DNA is TGTGCCAGCAGTTACGTCACGGGACAGGCCCACGGGGAGCTGTTTTTT.

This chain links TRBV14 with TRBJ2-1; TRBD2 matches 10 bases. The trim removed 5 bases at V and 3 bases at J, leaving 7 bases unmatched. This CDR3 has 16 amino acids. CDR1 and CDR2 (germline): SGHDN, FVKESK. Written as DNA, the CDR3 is TGTGCCAGCAGCTGGACTAGCGGAGTTCGCTACAATGAGCAGTTCTTC. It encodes CASSWTSGVRYNEQFF.

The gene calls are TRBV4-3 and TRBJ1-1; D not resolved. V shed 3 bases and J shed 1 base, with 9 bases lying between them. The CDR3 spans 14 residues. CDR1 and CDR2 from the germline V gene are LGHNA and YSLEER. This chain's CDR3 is CASSQSEGNTEAFF. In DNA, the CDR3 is TGCGCCAGCAGCCAGTCCGAGGGGAACACTGAAGCTTTCTTT.

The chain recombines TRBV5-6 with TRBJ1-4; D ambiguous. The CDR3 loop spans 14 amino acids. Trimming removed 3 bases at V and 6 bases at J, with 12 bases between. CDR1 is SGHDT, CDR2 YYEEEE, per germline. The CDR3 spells CASSSDTLDEKLFF. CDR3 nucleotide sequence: TGTGCCAGCAGCTCTGACACCCTTGATGAAAAACTGTTTTTT.

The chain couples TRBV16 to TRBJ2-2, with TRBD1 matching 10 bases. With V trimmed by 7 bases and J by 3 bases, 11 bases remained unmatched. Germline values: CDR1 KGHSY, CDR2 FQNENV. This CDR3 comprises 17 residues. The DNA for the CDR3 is TGTGCCAGCAAGGGACAGGGGCCAACGCCGGACACCGGGGAGCTGTTTTTT. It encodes CASKGQGPTPDTGELFF.

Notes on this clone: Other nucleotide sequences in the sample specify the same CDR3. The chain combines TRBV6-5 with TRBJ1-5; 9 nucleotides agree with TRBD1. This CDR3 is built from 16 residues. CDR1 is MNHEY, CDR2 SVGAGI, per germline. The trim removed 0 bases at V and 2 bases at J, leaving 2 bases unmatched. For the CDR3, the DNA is TGTGCCAGCAGTTACTCGACAGGGGGTGGCAATCAGCCCCAGCATTTT. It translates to CASSYSTGGGNQPQHF.

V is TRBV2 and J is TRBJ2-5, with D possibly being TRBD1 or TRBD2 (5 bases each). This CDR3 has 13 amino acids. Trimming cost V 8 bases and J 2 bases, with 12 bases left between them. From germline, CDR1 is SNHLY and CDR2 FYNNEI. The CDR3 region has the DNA TGTGCCAGCCGCCCCGAGGGGCAAGAGACCCAGTACTTC. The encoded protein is CASRPEGQETQYF.

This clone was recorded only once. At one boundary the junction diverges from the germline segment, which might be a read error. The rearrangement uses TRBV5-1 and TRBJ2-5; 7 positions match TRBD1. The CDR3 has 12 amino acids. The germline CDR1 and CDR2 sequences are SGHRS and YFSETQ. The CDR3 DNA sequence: TGCGCCAGCAGCACAGACAGGGAGAGCCAGTACTTC. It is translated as CASSTDRESQYF.

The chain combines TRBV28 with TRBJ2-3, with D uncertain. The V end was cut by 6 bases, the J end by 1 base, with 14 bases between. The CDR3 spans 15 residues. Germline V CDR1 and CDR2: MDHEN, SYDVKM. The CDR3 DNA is TGTGCCAGCAGCCCAGGCGGCTTGGGCACAGATACGCAGTATTTT. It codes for CASSPGGLGTDTQYF.

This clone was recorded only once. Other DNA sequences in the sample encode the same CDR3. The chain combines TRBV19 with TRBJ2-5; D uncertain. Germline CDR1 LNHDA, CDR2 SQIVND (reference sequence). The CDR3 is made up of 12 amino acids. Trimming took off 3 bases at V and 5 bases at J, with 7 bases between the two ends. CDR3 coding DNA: TGTGCCAGTAGTATTCGTGGGGAGACCCAGTACTTC. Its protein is CASSIRGETQYF.